These 17 T cell receptor beta chains were sequenced from one sample in a study of cytomegalovirus exposure and HLA in healthy donors. Use of 60 Vbeta and 13 Jbeta primers characterized the PCR. Libraries were prepared by immunoSEQ multiplex PCR; TCRdb keeps only in-frame clonotypes and omits some of them. The sample shows just under 65,000 clones, about four fifths of them seen only once. Sample: PBMCs. These receptors all come from a woman aged 25 to 39 in good health and CMV-seronegative.

The chain joins TRBV6-5 to TRBJ2-7; 9 bases are a match to TRBD2. The CDR3 is 15 amino acids. Losses at the gene ends were 2 bases for V and 6 bases for J; bases not matched to a gene: 8. The germline CDR1 and CDR2 sequences are MNHEY and SVGAGI. The CDR3 DNA follows: TGTGCCAGCAGTTACGACGCGGGAGGGCCGCGCGAGCAGTACTTC. It translates to CASSYDAGGPREQYF.

DNA for the CDR3: TGTGCCAGCAGCTCCGGACAGCAACGTTCTGGAAACACCATATATTTT. This gives the protein CASSSGQQRSGNTIYF. The chain has TRBV7-2 and TRBJ1-3; D perhaps matches TRBD1 (6 bases). Per germline, CDR1 SGHTA and CDR2 FQGNSA. Trimming removed 4 bases at V and 1 base at J, with 14 bases between. The CDR3 covers 16 residues.

This clone was observed a few times. V gene TRBV2 combines with J gene TRBJ2-3; 9 nucleotides line up with TRBD2. Germline trimming cut 2 bases from V and 3 bases from J; bases unmatched to any gene: 3. The CDR3 sequence is 15 residues long. The germline gives CDR1 SNHLY, CDR2 FYNNEI. The CDR3: CASSEPLAGTDTQYF. In nucleotides, the CDR3 is TGTGCCAGCAGTGAACCCCTAGCGGGGACAGATACGCAGTATTTT.

This chain connects TRBV5-1 to TRBJ2-3, with 8 bases fitting TRBD2. Trimming cost V 7 bases and J 3 bases; bases outside gene matches: 10. The CDR3 spans 15 residues. Germline V gene lookup returns CDR1 SGHRS and CDR2 YFSETQ. CDR3 DNA: TGCGCCAGCCGCCCCTTCAGCGGGGGAACAGATACGCAGTATTTT. Translation gives CASRPFSGGTDTQYF. The full variable domain, its missing parts supplied by reference TRBV5-1 and TRBJ2-3, is KAGVTQTPRYLIKTRGQQVTLSCSPISGHRSVSWYQQTPGQGLQFLFEYFSETQRNKGNFPGRFSGRQFSNSRSEMNVSTLELGDSALYLCASRPFSGGTDTQYFGPGTRLTVL.

The chain recombines TRBV6-1 with TRBJ2-7; 12 bases line up with TRBD2. This CDR3 region has 14 residues. CDR1 and CDR2 from the germline V gene are MNHNS and SASEGT. V trimming: 6 bases; J trimming: 3 bases; junction bases outside the gene matches: 3. CDR3 in amino acids: CASSRLAGDYEQYF. The CDR3 nucleotides are TGTGCCAGCAGCCGACTAGCGGGGGACTACGAGCAGTACTTC.

This clone has just one count. As DNA, the CDR3 is TGTGCCAGCAGCCAAAGGGGCCGGGACAAATACTCGAACACTGAAGCTTTCTTT. Translating it yields CASSQRGRDKYSNTEAFF. The rearrangement joins TRBV13 to TRBJ1-1, with a weak D call TRBD1 (6 bases). The CDR3 contains 18 residues. V shed 5 bases and J shed 1 base, with 23 bases lying between them. The germline gives CDR1 PRHDT, CDR2 FYEKMQ (reference sequence). Full variable domain (missing parts from reference TRBV13 and TRBJ1-1): AAGVIQSPRHLIKEKRETATLKCYPIPRHDTVYWYQQGPGQDPQFLISFYEKMQSDKGSIPDRFSAQQFSDYHSELNMSSLELGDSALYFCASSQRGRDKYSNTEAFFGQGTRLTVV.

In its sample, this clone was seen once. The gene calls are TRBV5-1 and TRBJ2-7; D is perhaps TRBD1 (5 bases). In germline, CDR1 is SGHRS, CDR2 YFSETQ. V lost 5 bases, J lost 3 bases, and 9 bases lay in between. CDR3 length: 12 amino acids. The CDR3 loop is CASRYDSYEQYF. The CDR3 DNA sequence: TGCGCCAGCAGGTACGACAGCTACGAGCAGTACTTC.

The chain links TRBV11-3 to TRBJ1-1; 8 bases align to TRBD1. Germline V gene lookup returns CDR1 SGHNT and CDR2 YENEEA. CDR3 length: 14 residues. V lost 5 bases, J lost 1 base, and 3 bases stayed unmatched. CDR3 in amino acids: CASSPGQGNTEAFF. CDR3 coding DNA: TGTGCCAGCAGCCCCGGACAGGGGAACACTGAAGCTTTCTTT.

The J gene is TRBJ2-1, the V gene TRBV29-1, with TRBD2 identical over 7 bases. Germline V CDR1 and CDR2: SQVTM, ANQGSEA. The CDR3 is 12 amino acids. With 6 bases clipped from V and 8 bases from J, the junction kept 7 bases outside the gene matches. The CDR3 sequence: CSVGLVGDEQFF. CDR3 in DNA: TGCAGCGTCGGACTAGTGGGGGATGAGCAGTTCTTC.

This chain uses TRBV4-1 with TRBJ1-4; D remains ambiguous. CDR3 size: 14 residues. V lost 4 bases, J lost 5 bases, and 11 bases lay in between. Germline V gene sequence: CDR1 MGHRA, CDR2 YSYEKL. The CDR3 protein is CASSRTGENEKLFF. CDR3 bases: TGCGCCAGCAGCCGAACGGGAGAAAATGAAAAACTGTTTTTT.

This clone was detected once. This chain uses TRBV9 with TRBJ2-3; D possibly corresponds to TRBD2 (6 bases). The CDR3 is made up of 15 amino acids. Germline V gene data show CDR1 as SGDLS and CDR2 as YYNGEE. Between the trimmed V and J ends, which lost 4 bases and 2 bases, there was a span of 14 bases. The CDR3 nucleotides read TGTGCCAGCAGCCCGTATAGCGGAGCCACAGATACGCAGTATTTT. Protein sequence: CASSPYSGATDTQYF.

The chain combines TRBV30 with TRBJ2-1, with 15 nucleotides matching TRBD2. This CDR3 is built from 19 residues. Germline V gene sequence: CDR1 GTSNPN, CDR2 SVGIG (reference sequence). The V gene end was trimmed by 1 base and the J gene end by 3 bases; junction bases not matched to a gene: 10. The CDR3 coding sequence is TGTGCCTGGAGTGGCCCCTTTGGACTAGCGGGAGGGGGCTACAATGAGCAGTTCTTC. Translating gives CAWSGPFGLAGGGYNEQFF.

V gene TRBV6-5 combines with J gene TRBJ2-7; 9 positions match TRBD2. CDR3 size: 15 residues. The V segment lost 6 bases and the J segment 0 bases; nucleotides outside the gene matches: 6. Germline V CDR1 and CDR2: MNHEY, SVGAGI. The CDR3 DNA reads as TGTGCCAGCAGCCCCCTAGCGGGGAGCTCCTACGAGCAGTACTTC. It specifies CASSPLAGSSYEQYF.

The chain uses TRBV7-8 and TRBJ2-7; no clear D. The CDR3 length is 13 residues. Trimming removed 3 bases at V and 7 bases at J, with 13 bases between. Germline V CDR1 and CDR2: SGHVS, FQNEAQ. CDR3 coding DNA: TGTGCCAGCAGCTTGACCGGGTCCCAGGAGCAGTACTTC. This gives the protein CASSLTGSQEQYF.

This chain uses TRBV5-6 with TRBJ1-1; D unresolved. This CDR3 comprises 12 residues. Trimming removed 0 bases at V and 7 bases at J, with 7 bases between. Germline CDR1 reads SGHDT; CDR2 reads YYEEEE. The CDR3 is CASSLAEGEAFF. CDR3 nucleotides: TGTGCCAGCAGCTTGGCCGAGGGTGAAGCTTTCTTT.

This clone was found once. This chain joins TRBV6-5 and TRBJ2-1; D ambiguous. Germline-derived CDR1 and CDR2 are MNHEY and SVGAGI. The CDR3 runs 13 residues. Deletions cut 0 bases from V and 4 bases from J, with 4 bases between. The CDR3 region is CASSYSGYNEQFF. The CDR3, as DNA: TGTGCCAGCAGTTACTCCGGTTACAATGAGCAGTTCTTC.

DNA of the CDR3: TGCGCCAGCAGCCAAGGGATAATCAGGTCTAATGAAAAACTGTTTTTT. Amino acids: CASSQGIIRSNEKLFF. This chain joins TRBV4-1 and TRBJ1-4; unclear D gene. Between the trimmed V and J ends, which lost 1 base and 3 bases, there was a span of 12 bases. In germline, CDR1 is MGHRA, CDR2 YSYEKL. The CDR3 loop spans 16 amino acids.